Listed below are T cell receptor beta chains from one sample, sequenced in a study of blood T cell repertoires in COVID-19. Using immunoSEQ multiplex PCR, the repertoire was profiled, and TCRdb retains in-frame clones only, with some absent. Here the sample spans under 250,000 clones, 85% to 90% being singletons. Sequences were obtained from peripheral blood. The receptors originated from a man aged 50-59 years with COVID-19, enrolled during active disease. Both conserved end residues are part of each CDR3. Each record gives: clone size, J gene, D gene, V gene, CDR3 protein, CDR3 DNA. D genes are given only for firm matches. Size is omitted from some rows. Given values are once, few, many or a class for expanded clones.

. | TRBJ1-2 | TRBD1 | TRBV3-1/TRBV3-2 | CASSPGTGINYGYTF | TGTGCCAGCAGCCCGGGGACAGGGATTAACTATGGCTACACCTTC
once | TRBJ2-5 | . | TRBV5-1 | CASSRAQTVEETQYF | TGCGCCAGCAGCCGAGCCCAGACTGTCGAGGAGACCCAGTACTTC
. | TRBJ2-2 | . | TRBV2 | CASRTTYTGELFF | TGTGCCAGCCGGACAACCTACACCGGGGAGCTGTTTTTT
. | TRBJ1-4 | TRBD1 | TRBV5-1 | CASSRTGQGAEKLFF | TGCGCCAGCAGCCGTACGGGACAGGGTGCTGAAAAACTGTTTTTT
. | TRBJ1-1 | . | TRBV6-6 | CASTQFSNTEAFF | TGTGCCAGCACGCAGTTCTCAAACACTGAAGCTTTCTTT
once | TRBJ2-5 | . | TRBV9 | CASSFTGKETQYF | TGTGCCAGCAGCTTCACGGGTAAAGAGACCCAGTACTTC
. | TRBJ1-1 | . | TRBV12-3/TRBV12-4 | CACTGNTEAFF | TGTGCCTGCACAGGGAACACTGAAGCTTTCTTT
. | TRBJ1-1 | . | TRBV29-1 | CSVEAPEAFF | TGCAGCGTTGAGGCCCCTGAAGCTTTCTTT
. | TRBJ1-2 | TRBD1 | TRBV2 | CASSGGRWDREGRGYTF | TGTGCCAGCAGTGGGGGAAGGTGGGACAGGGAAGGGCGAGGCTACACCTTC
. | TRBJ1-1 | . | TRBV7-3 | CASSSQENTEAFF | TGTGCCAGCAGCTCTCAGGAGAACACTGAAGCTTTCTTT
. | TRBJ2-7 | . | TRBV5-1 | CASSLDEGYFSYEQYF | TGCGCCAGCAGTCTGGATGAGGGTTATTTTTCCTACGAGCAGTACTTC
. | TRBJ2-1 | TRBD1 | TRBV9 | CASSVLPSGTGGNEQFF | TGTGCCAGCAGCGTATTACCCTCCGGGACAGGGGGAAATGAGCAGTTCTTC
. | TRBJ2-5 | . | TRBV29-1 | CSAQRGETQYF | TGCAGCGCCCAAAGAGGGGAGACCCAGTACTTC
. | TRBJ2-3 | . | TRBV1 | CTSSPRLAGVGTDTQYF | TGCACCAGCAGCCCAAGACTAGCGGGAGTGGGCACAGATACGCAGTATTTT
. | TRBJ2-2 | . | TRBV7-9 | CASSLALGLSTGELFF | TGTGCCAGCAGCTTAGCTTTGGGACTGAGCACCGGGGAGCTGTTTTTT
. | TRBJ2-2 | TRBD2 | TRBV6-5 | CASSYIAGGSGELFF | TGTGCCAGCAGTTACATAGCGGGAGGATCCGGGGAGCTGTTTTTT
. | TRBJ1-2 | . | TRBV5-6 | CASSLYRRANYGYTF | TGTGCCAGCAGCTTGTACAGGCGAGCTAACTATGGCTACACCTTC
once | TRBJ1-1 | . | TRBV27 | CASSFRGRVTEAFF | TGTGCCAGCAGTTTCCGGGGGAGGGTCACTGAAGCTTTCTTT
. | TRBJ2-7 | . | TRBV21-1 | CASSKWDRRTYEQYF | TGTGCCAGCAGCAAATGGGACAGGAGAACCTACGAGCAGTACTTC
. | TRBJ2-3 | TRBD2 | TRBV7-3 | CASSLSGAGGADTQYF | TGTGCCAGCAGCTTAAGCGGTGCGGGAGGCGCCGATACGCAGTATTTT
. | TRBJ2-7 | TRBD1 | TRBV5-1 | CASRPGQGPYEQYF | TGCGCCAGCAGACCGGGACAGGGGCCCTACGAGCAGTACTTC
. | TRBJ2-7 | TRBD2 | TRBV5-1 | CASSLVSGSNYEQYF | TGCGCCAGCAGCTTGGTTAGCGGGAGTAACTACGAGCAGTACTTC
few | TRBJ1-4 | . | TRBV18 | CASSPRAGPATNEKLFF | TGTGCCAGCTCACCACGGGCTGGCCCTGCAACTAATGAAAAACTGTTTTTT
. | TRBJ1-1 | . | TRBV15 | CATSRDTTNTEAFF | TGTGCCACCAGCAGAGATACAACGAACACTGAAGCTTTCTTT
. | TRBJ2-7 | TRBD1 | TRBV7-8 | CASSLVAGGLYEQYF | TGTGCCAGCAGCTTAGTGGCAGGGGGCTTATACGAGCAGTACTTC
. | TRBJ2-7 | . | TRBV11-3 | CASSLDPNSGQQYF | TGTGCCAGCAGCTTAGACCCGAATTCTGGGCAGCAGTACTTC
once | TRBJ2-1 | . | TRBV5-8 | CASSFRITSSYNEQFF | TGTGCCAGCAGCTTCCGAATCACCAGCTCCTACAATGAGCAGTTCTTC
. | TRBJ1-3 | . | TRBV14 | CASSQRMGTTGNTIYF | TGTGCCAGCAGCCAAAGAATGGGGACAACTGGAAACACCATATATTTT
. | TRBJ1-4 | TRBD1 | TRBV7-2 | CASSLVGQGHEKLFF | TGTGCCAGCAGCTTAGTAGGACAGGGTCATGAAAAACTGTTTTTT
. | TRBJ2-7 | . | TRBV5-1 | CASSPRGGSYEQYF | TGCGCCAGCAGCCCCCGAGGGGGATCCTACGAGCAGTACTTC
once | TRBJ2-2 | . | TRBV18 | CASSPTKIGGELFF | TGTGCCAGCTCCCCCACCAAGATCGGCGGGGAGCTGTTTTTT
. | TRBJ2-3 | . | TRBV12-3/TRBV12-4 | CASTPGDTQYF | TGTGCCAGCACCCCAGGGGATACGCAGTATTTT
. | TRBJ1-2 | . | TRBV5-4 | CASSPKDSNYGYTF | TGTGCCAGCAGCCCCAAGGACAGTAACTATGGCTACACCTTC
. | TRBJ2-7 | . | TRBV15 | CATSRAVQIGTYEQYF | TGTGCCACCAGCAGAGCCGTACAGATCGGGACATACGAGCAGTACTTC
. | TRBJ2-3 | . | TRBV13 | CASSLYAGFYTDTQYF | TGTGCCAGCAGCTTATATGCAGGATTCTACACAGATACGCAGTATTTT
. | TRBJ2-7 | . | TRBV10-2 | CASSEGRGYEQYF | TGCGCCAGCAGTGAAGGCAGGGGTTACGAGCAGTACTTC